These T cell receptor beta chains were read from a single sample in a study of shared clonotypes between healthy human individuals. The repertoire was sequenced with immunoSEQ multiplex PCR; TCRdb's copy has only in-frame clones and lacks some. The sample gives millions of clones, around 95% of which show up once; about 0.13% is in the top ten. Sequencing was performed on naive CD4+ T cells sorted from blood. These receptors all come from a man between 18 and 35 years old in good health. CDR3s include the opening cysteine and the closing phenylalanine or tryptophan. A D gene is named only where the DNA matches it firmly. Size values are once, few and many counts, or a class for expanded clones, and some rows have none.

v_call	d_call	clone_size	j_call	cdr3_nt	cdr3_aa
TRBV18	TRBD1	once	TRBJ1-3	TGTGCCAGCTCACTGGGACAGTACTCTGGAAACACCATATATTTT	CASSLGQYSGNTIYF
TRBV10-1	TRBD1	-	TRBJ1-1	TGCGCCAGCAGACCGGGACAGGGTTTGAACACTGAAGCTTTCTTT	CASRPGQGLNTEAFF
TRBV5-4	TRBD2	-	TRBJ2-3	TGTGCCAGCAGCCTTATGAGCGGGGGGTCCTCCACAGATACGCAGTATTTT	CASSLMSGGSSTDTQYF
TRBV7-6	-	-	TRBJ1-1	TGTGCCAGCAGCTTAGAATCCCCCCAGTTGAACACTGAAGCTTTCTTT	CASSLESPQLNTEAFF
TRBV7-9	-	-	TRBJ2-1	TGTGCCAGCCACCGGGGTTCCTCATACAATGAGCAGTTCTTC	CASHRGSSYNEQFF
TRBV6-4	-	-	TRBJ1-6	TGTGCCAGCAGCACCATGGTGAATTCACCCCTCCACTTT	CASSTMVNSPLHF
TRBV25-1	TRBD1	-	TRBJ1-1	TGTGCCAGCAGTGAACCCGACGCAGGGGGCACTGAAGCTTTCTTT	CASSEPDAGGTEAFF
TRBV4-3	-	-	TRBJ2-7	TGCGCCAGCAGCCAAGATGTAGCGCCCTCCTACGAGCAGTACTTC	CASSQDVAPSYEQYF
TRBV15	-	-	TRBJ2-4	TGTGCCACCAGCAGAGAGATATGGGAACCTGGCAAAAACATTCAGTACTTC	CATSREIWEPGKNIQYF
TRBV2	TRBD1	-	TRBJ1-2	TGTGCCAGCAGTGAAGCGAGGGGGACAGGTCGTGGCTACACCTTC	CASSEARGTGRGYTF
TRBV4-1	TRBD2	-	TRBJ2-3	TGCGCCAGCAGCCAAGATCCGGGACTACAATTCACAGATACGCAGTATTTT	CASSQDPGLQFTDTQYF
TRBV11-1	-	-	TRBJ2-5	TGTGCCAGCAGCTTAACCGGCACCCAGTACTTC	CASSLTGTQYF
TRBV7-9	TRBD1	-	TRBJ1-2	TGTGCCAGCAGCCCCACGACAGGGTTTGGCTACACCTTC	CASSPTTGFGYTF
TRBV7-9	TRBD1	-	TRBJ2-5	TGTGCCAGCAGCAGGGGACAGGGGGCCCAAGAGACCCAGTACTTC	CASSRGQGAQETQYF
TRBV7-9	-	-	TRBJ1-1	TGTGCCAGCAGCTTTTTGCTGAACACTGAAGCTTTCTTT	CASSFLLNTEAFF
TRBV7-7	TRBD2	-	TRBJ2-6	TGTGCTAGCAGCCCAATGGTGGCGGGGGCTGGGGCCAACGTCCTGACTTTC	CASSPMVAGAGANVLTF